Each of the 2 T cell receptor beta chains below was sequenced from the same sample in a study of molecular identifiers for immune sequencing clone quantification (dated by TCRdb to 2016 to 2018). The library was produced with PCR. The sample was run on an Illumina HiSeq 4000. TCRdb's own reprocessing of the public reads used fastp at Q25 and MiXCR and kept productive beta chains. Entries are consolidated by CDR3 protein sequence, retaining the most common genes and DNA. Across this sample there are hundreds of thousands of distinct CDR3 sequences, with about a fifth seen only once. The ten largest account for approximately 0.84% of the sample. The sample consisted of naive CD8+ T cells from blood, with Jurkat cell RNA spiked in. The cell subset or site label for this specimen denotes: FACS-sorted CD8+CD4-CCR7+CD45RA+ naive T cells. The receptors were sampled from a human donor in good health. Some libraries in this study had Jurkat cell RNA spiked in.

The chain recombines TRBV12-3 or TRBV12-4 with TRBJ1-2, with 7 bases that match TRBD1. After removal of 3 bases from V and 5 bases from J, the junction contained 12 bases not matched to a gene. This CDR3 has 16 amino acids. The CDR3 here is CASSLTGPTLLYGYTF. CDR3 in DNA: TGTGCCAGCAGTTTGACAGGGCCCACTTTACTGTATGGCTACACCTTC.

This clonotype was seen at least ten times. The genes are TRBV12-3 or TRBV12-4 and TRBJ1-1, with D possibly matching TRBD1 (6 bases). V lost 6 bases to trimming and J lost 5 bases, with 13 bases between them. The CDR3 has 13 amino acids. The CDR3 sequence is CASRAGVLTEAFF. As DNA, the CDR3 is TGTGCCAGCAGAGCAGGGGTTTTGACTGAAGCTTTCTTT.